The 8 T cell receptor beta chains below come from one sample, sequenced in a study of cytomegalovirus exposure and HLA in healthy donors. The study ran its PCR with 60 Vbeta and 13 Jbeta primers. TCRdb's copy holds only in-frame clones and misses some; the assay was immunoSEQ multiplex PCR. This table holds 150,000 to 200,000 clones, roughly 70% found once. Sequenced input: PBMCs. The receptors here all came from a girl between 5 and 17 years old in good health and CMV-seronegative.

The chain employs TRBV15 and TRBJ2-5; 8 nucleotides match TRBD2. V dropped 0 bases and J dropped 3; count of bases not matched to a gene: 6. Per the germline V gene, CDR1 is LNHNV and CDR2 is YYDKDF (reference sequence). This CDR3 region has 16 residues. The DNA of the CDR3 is TGTGCCACCAGCAGAGAACGGGGAGCGGGGGAAGAGACCCAGTACTTC. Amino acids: CATSRERGAGEETQYF.

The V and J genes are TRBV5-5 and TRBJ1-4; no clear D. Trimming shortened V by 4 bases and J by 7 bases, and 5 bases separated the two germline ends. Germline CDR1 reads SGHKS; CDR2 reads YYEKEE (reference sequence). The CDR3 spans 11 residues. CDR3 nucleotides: TGTGCCAGCAGCCGGGTTGAAAAACTGTTTTTT. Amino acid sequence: CASSRVEKLFF.

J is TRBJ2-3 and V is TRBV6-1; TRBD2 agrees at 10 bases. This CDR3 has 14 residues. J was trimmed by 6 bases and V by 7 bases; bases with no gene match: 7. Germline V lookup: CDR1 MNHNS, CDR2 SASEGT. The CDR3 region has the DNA TGTGCCAGCAAGGTAGCGGGGGGTGGGGATACGCAGTATTTT. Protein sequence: CASKVAGGGDTQYF.

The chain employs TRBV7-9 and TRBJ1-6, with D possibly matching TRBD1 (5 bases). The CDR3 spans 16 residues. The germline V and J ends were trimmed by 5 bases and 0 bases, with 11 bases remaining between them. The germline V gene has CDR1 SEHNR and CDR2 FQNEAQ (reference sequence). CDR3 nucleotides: TGTGCCAGCAGCGCCCGGGGGAGCTCCTATAATTCACCCCTCCACTTT. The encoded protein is CASSARGSSYNSPLHF.

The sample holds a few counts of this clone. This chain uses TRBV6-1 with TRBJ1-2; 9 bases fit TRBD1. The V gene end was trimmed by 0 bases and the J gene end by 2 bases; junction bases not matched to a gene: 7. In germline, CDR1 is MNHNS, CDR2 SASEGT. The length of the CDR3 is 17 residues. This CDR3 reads CASSEALGQGRNYGYTF. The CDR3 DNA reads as TGTGCCAGCAGTGAAGCACTTGGACAGGGGAGGAACTATGGCTACACCTTC.

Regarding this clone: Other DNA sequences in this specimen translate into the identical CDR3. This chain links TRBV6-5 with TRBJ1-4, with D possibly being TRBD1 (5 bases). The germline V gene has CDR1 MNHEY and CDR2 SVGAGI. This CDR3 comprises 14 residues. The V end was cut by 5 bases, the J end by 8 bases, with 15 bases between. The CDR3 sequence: CASSLGGLGEKLFF. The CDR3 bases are TGTGCCAGCAGTCTCGGGGGGTTGGGAGAAAAACTGTTTTTT.

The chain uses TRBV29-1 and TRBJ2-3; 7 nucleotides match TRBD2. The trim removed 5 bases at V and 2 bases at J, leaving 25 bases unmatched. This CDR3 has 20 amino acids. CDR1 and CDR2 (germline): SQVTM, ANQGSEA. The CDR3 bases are TGCAGCGTTTGGGAGGGCAGGGCGCCATCAACTCCCCTCCACACAGATACGCAGTATTTT. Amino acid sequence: CSVWEGRAPSTPLHTDTQYF.

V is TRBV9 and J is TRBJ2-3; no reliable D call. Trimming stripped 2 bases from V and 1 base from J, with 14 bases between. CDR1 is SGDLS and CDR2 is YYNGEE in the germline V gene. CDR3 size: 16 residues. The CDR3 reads CASSVYEPLGTDTQYF. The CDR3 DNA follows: TGTGCCAGCAGCGTTTACGAGCCCCTGGGCACAGATACGCAGTATTTT. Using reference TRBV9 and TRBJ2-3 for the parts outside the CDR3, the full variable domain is DSGVTQTPKHLITATGQRVTLRCSPRSGDLSVYWYQQSLDQGLQFLIQYYNGEERAKGNILERFSAQQFPDLHSELNLSSLELGDSALYFCASSVYEPLGTDTQYFGPGTRLTVL.